These 8 T cell receptor beta chains came from one sample sequenced in a study of blood T cell repertoires in COVID-19. Assay: immunoSEQ multiplex PCR; the TCRdb copy retains only in-frame clones and omits some. The data hold around 300,000 clones, with about nine tenths observed a single time. The sequencing input was PBMCs or T cells enriched from blood (not recorded which). The receptors were gathered from a woman aged 55 to 70 who had recovered from COVID-19.

The gene calls are TRBV30 and TRBJ2-3, with a weak D call TRBD2 (6 bases). Trimming cost V 3 bases and J 2 bases, with 18 bases left between them. This CDR3 spans 16 amino acids. Germline V lookup: CDR1 GTSNPN, CDR2 SVGIG (reference sequence). CDR3: CAWSEPGLSYTDTQYF. The CDR3 DNA reads as TGTGCCTGGAGCGAACCGGGACTGAGTTACACAGATACGCAGTATTTT.

This chain connects TRBV19 to TRBJ2-1; 8 bases line up with TRBD2. The J segment lost 1 base and the V segment lost 5 bases, leaving 7 bases of the junction unmatched. The CDR3 contains 16 residues. In germline, CDR1 is LNHDA, CDR2 SQIVND (reference sequence). The CDR3 nucleotides read TGTGCCAGTAGTCCCCAGCGGGGGCCTTCCTACAATGAGCAGTTCTTC. Its translation: CASSPQRGPSYNEQFF.

The chain carries TRBV10-3 and TRBJ2-5; D is uncertain. Trimming left V 2 bases short and J 4 bases short, with 5 bases between. Germline loops: CDR1 ENHRY, CDR2 SYGVKD. The CDR3 loop spans 12 amino acids. This chain's CDR3 is CAISEGGETQYF. In nucleotides, the CDR3 is TGTGCCATCAGTGAGGGCGGAGAGACCCAGTACTTC.

Only one count was recorded for this clone. V and J are TRBV24-1 and TRBJ2-3, with 8 bases matching TRBD1. Germline CDR1 KGHDR, CDR2 SFDVKD. This CDR3 is 15 amino acids long. The V and J ends lost 5 bases and 2 bases, in that order; junction bases with no gene match: 5. This chain's CDR3 is CATSATRGLTDTQYF. CDR3 sequence (DNA): TGTGCCACCAGTGCCACCAGGGGGCTCACAGATACGCAGTATTTT.

The DNA for the CDR3 is TGTGCCTGGATCGTGGGAGGGGTCGGGCGCTCACCCCTCCACTTT. As protein: CAWIVGGVGRSPLHF. The chain is built from TRBV30 and TRBJ1-6; the D gene is possibly TRBD1 (5 bases). Germline CDR1 GTSNPN, CDR2 SVGIG (reference sequence). The germline V and J ends were trimmed by 4 bases and 10 bases, with 20 bases remaining between them. This CDR3 has 15 residues.

The table lists this clone with a few counts. The chain uses TRBV6-4 and TRBJ1-1, with D maybe TRBD1 (5 bases). The CDR3 loop spans 13 amino acids. V lost 6 bases to trimming and J lost 2 bases, with 10 bases between them. Germline V gene sequence: CDR1 MRHNA, CDR2 SNTAGT. The chain's CDR3 is CASRSTGNTEAFF. The CDR3 region has the DNA TGTGCCAGCAGGTCCACAGGAAACACTGAAGCTTTCTTT.

This chain links TRBV2 with TRBJ1-2; tentative D call: TRBD1 (6 bases). This CDR3 spans 14 amino acids. V lost 5 bases and J lost 5, with 15 bases in between. Germline CDR1 and CDR2: SNHLY and FYNNEI. The CDR3 is CASSPQTTGYGYTF. CDR3 DNA sequence: TGTGCCAGCAGTCCCCAAACGACAGGATATGGCTACACCTTC.

This clone showed up just once. The chain employs TRBV30 and TRBJ2-7, with 8 bases fitting TRBD1. Trimming took 7 bases from V and 2 from J; bases not matched to a gene: 7. CDR3 length: 13 residues. Germline CDR1 is GTSNPN and CDR2 is SVGIG (reference sequence). CDR3 loop: CAYWTGSPYEQYF. The CDR3 DNA is TGTGCCTACTGGACAGGGAGCCCCTACGAGCAGTACTTC.